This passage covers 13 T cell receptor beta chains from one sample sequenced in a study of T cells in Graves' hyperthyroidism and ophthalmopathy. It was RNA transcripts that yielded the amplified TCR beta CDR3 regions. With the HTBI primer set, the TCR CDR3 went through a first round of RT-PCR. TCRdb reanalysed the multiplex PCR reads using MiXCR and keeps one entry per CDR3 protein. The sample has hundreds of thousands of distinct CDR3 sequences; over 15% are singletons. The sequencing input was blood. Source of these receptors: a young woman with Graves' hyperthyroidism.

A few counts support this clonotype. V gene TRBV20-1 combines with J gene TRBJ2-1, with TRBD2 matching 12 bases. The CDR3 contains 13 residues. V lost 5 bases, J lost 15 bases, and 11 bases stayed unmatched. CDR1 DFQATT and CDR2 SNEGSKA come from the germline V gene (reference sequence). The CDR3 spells CSAHGLAGRSAFF. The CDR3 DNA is TGCAGTGCTCACGGACTAGCGGGGAGATCGGCGTTCTTC.

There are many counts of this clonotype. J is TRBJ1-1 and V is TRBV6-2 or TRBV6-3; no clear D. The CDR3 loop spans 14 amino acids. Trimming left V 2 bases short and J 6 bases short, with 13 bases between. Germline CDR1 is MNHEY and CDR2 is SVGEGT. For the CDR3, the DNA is TGTGCCAGCAGTTACACCCCCCCTGGCGCTGAAGCTTTCTTT. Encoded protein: CASSYTPPGAEAFF.

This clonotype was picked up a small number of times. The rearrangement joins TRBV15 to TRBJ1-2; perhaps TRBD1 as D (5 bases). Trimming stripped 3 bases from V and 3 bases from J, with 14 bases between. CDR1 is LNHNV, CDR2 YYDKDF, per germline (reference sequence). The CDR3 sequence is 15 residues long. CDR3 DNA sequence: TGTGCCACCAGCAGTTCACTTGGGGCCCACTATGGCTACACCTTC. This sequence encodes CATSSSLGAHYGYTF.

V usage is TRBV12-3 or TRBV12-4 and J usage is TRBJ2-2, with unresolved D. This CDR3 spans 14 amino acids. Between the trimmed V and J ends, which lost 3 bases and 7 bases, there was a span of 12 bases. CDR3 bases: TGTGCCAGCAGTTTGTTAGGGTTGATCGGGGAGCTGTTTTTT. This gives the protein CASSLLGLIGELFF.

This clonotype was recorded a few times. CDR3 residues: CASSSEPADTQYF. CDR3 bases: TGTGCCAGCTCATCCGAGCCCGCAGATACGCAGTATTTT. This chain connects TRBV18 to TRBJ2-3; D remains ambiguous. Germline lookup yields CDR1 KGHSH and CDR2 LQKENI. This CDR3 contains 13 residues. V lost 5 bases to trimming and J lost 4 bases, with 10 bases between them. The whole variable domain, remainder taken from reference TRBV18 and TRBJ2-3, is NAGVMQNPRHLVRRRGQEARLRCSPMKGHSHVYWYRQLPEEGLKFMVYLQKENIIDESGMPKERFSAEFPKEGPSILRIQQVVRGDSAAYFCASSSEPADTQYFGPGTRLTVL.

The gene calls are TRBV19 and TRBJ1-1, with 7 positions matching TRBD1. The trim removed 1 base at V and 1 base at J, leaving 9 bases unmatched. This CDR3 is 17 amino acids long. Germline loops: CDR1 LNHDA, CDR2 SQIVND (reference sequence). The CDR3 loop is CASSIVGGGLRNTEAFF. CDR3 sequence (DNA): TGTGCCAGTAGTATAGTGGGAGGGGGCCTCCGGAACACTGAAGCTTTCTTT.

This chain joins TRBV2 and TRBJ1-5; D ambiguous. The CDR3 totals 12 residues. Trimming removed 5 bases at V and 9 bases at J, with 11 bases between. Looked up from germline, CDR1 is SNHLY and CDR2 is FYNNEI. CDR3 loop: CASSRSGPPQHF. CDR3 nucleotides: TGTGCCAGCAGTCGCTCTGGGCCGCCCCAGCATTTT.

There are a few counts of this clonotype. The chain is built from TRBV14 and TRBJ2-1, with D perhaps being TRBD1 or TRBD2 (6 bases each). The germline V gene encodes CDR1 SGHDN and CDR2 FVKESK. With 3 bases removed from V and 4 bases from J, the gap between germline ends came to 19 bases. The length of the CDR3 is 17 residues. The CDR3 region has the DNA TGTGCCAGCAGCCAGAAAAGGAGGGGGGCCCAATACAATGAGCAGTTCTTC. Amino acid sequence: CASSQKRRGAQYNEQFF.

The CDR3 protein is CASSRVGGVSYNEQFF. In DNA, the CDR3 is TGTGCCAGCAGCCGGGTTGGGGGCGTCTCCTACAATGAGCAGTTCTTC. This chain links TRBV4-2 with TRBJ2-1; possibly TRBD1 for D (6 bases). The V end lost 4 bases, the J end lost 0 bases, and 13 bases lay between the germline ends. This CDR3 contains 16 residues. Germline loops: CDR1 LGHNA, CDR2 YNFKEQ.

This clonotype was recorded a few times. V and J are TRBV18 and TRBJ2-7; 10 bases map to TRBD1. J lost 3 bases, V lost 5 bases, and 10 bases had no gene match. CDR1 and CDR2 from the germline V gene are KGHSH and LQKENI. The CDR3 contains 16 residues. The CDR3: CASSKPGQGTHYEQYF. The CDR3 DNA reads TGTGCCAGCTCAAAACCGGGACAGGGGACCCACTACGAGCAGTACTTC.

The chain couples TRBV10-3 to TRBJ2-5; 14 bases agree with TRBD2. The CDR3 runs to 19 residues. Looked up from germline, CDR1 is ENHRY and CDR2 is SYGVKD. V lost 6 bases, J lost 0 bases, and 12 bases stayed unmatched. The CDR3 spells CAISPISGLAGANQETQYF. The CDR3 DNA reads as TGTGCCATCAGCCCCATCTCGGGACTAGCGGGGGCAAACCAAGAGACCCAGTACTTC.

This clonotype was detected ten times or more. The CDR3 DNA is TGTGCCAGCAGCCCTGGGACAGGGGGTCCCTACGAGCAGTACTTC. This codes for CASSPGTGGPYEQYF. J is TRBJ2-7 and V is TRBV7-7; 11 bases map to TRBD1. This CDR3 has 15 residues. After removal of 5 bases from V and 2 bases from J, the junction contained 5 bases not matched to a gene. CDR1 is SSHAT and CDR2 is FNYEAQ in the germline V gene (reference sequence).

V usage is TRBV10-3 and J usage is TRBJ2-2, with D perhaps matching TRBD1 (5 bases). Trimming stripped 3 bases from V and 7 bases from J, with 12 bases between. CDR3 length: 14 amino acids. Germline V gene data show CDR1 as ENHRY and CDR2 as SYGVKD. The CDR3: CAISEGADDGELFF. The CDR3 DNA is TGTGCCATCAGTGAAGGGGCAGATGACGGGGAGCTGTTTTTT.